These T cell receptor beta chains were read from a single sample in a study of shared clonotypes between healthy human individuals. Some clones are missing from TCRdb's copy, which holds only in-frame ones; the method was immunoSEQ multiplex PCR. The repertoire has fewer than 3 million clones, around 92% of them found once; the top ten carry roughly 0.34%. Specimen: naive CD4+ T cells from PBMCs. Every receptor here comes from a man aged 18 to 35 in good health. Some clones in this sample may be carry-over from other donors' samples. Both conserved end residues are part of each CDR3. A D gene is named only where the DNA matches it firmly. Some rows mark clone size as missing; the rest say once, few, many or name a class of expanded clone.

TRBJ2-5,.,TRBV29-1,.,CSVESSAGMETQYF,TGCAGCGTTGAATCCTCGGCAGGGATGGAGACCCAGTACTTC
TRBJ1-6,.,TRBV2,once,CASSLPNSPLHF,TGTGCCAGCAGCTTACCTAATTCACCCCTCCACTTT
TRBJ2-1,.,TRBV4-3,.,CASREKVVNEQFF,TGCGCCAGCAGGGAGAAGGTAGTTAATGAGCAGTTCTTC
TRBJ2-2,.,TRBV9,.,CASSTRTNTGELFF,TGTGCCAGCAGCACGCGAACGAACACCGGGGAGCTGTTTTTT
TRBJ1-1,.,TRBV5-5,few,CASSLAYTTNTEAFF,TGTGCCAGCAGCTTGGCCTATACAACGAACACTGAAGCTTTCTTT
TRBJ1-2,.,TRBV27,.,CASSLRGLEGGYTF,TGTGCCAGCAGTTTACGAGGGTTGGAAGGCGGCTACACCTTC
TRBJ1-5,.,TRBV4-1,.,CASSQDEWGDQPQHF,TGCGCCAGCAGCCAAGATGAGTGGGGGGATCAGCCCCAGCATTTT
TRBJ2-5,.,TRBV5-4,.,CASSLEGLETQYF,TGTGCCAGCAGCTTGGAGGGTCTCGAGACCCAGTACTTC
TRBJ1-3,TRBD1,TRBV30,.,CAWSIWDRVDTIYF,TGTGCCTGGAGTATTTGGGACAGGGTGGACACCATATATTTT
TRBJ2-7,.,TRBV5-6,.,CASSLGVFYEQYF,TGTGCCAGCAGCTTGGGGGTCTTCTACGAGCAGTACTTC
TRBJ1-5,.,TRBV30,few,CAWSVTGSNQPQHF,TGTGCCTGGAGTGTAACGGGGAGTAATCAGCCCCAGCATTTT
TRBJ2-2,.,TRBV28,.,CASSFLRKGWMRLFF,TGTGCCAGCAGTTTTTTGCGTAAAGGGTGGATGAGGCTGTTTTTT
TRBJ1-1,.,TRBV19,.,CASRPRGGPTEAFF,TGTGCCAGTAGACCACGGGGCGGACCTACTGAAGCTTTCTTT
TRBJ1-2,TRBD1,TRBV11-2,.,CASTGTTGRYGYTF,TGTGCCAGCACGGGCACGACAGGGAGATATGGCTACACCTTC
TRBJ2-1,TRBD1,TRBV18,.,CASSPPGQGYNEQFF,TGTGCCAGCTCACCTCCGGGACAGGGCTACAATGAGCAGTTCTTC
TRBJ1-2,.,TRBV20-1,once,CSARGDGYTF,TGCAGTGCTAGGGGCGATGGCTACACCTTC
TRBJ2-7,.,TRBV7-8,.,CASSPLASSVEQYF,TGTGCCAGCAGCCCACTAGCTTCGAGCGTCGAGCAGTACTTC
TRBJ1-2,.,TRBV19,.,CASTSGLYGYTF,TGTGCCAGTACCTCCGGCCTCTATGGCTACACCTTC
TRBJ2-1,.,TRBV19,.,CASTSGLYNEQFF,TGTGCCAGTACCTCCGGACTTTACAATGAGCAGTTCTTC
TRBJ2-1,.,TRBV4-3,.,CASSQAMRAVGNNEQFF,TGCGCCAGCAGCCAAGCTATGCGAGCGGTAGGGAACAATGAGCAGTTCTTC
TRBJ2-2,TRBD1,TRBV13,once,CASSRGTGLAGELFF,TGTGCCAGCAGCCGAGGGACAGGGTTGGCCGGGGAGCTGTTTTTT
TRBJ2-5,.,TRBV9,.,CASSAPRLGQETQYF,TGTGCCAGCAGCGCGCCCCGACTAGGCCAAGAGACCCAGTACTTC
TRBJ1-1,.,TRBV27,.,CASSYRLGSPLNTEAFF,TGTGCCAGCAGTTACAGATTGGGGTCCCCCTTGAACACTGAAGCTTTCTTT
TRBJ2-7,.,TRBV7-8,.,CASSLDRSSEYYEQYF,TGTGCCAGCAGCTTAGACAGATCTAGCGAATACTACGAGCAGTACTTC
TRBJ2-7,.,TRBV7-9,.,CASGPGAFDEQYF,TGTGCCAGCGGTCCCGGGGCTTTTGACGAGCAGTACTTC
TRBJ1-4,.,TRBV30,.,CAWRLGGANEKLFF,TGTGCCTGGAGGCTAGGGGGGGCTAATGAAAAACTGTTTTTT
TRBJ2-5,.,TRBV28,.,CASRVQRFQETQYF,TGTGCCAGCAGGGTACAGAGATTTCAAGAGACCCAGTACTTC
TRBJ2-1,.,TRBV5-1,.,CASSHGQTSYNEQFF,TGCGCCAGCAGCCACGGACAGACCTCCTACAATGAGCAGTTCTTC
TRBJ2-3,.,TRBV5-1,.,CASSLVTLSTDTQYF,TGCGCCAGCAGCTTGGTCACTCTGAGCACAGATACGCAGTATTTT
TRBJ2-5,TRBD1,TRBV5-6,.,CASRQDRGLGETQYF,TGTGCCAGCCGGCAGGACAGGGGGCTTGGAGAGACCCAGTACTTC
TRBJ1-4,.,TRBV12-5,.,CASGTGGSNEKLFF,TGTGCTAGTGGTACCGGGGGGTCTAATGAAAAACTGTTTTTT
TRBJ1-3,.,TRBV19,.,CASSIGGGSNTIYF,TGTGCCAGTAGTATCGGCGGGGGGTCGAACACCATATATTTT
TRBJ1-4,.,TRBV28,.,CASNMKTATNEKLFF,TGTGCCAGCAACATGAAGACAGCAACTAATGAAAAACTGTTTTTT
TRBJ2-5,.,TRBV7-9,.,CASQGSETQYF,TGTGCCAGCCAGGGTTCAGAGACCCAGTACTTC
TRBJ2-7,.,TRBV5-1,.,CASSSGGRGGAKSTYEQYF,TGCGCCAGCAGCTCCGGCGGCAGGGGAGGGGCCAAGAGTACGTACGAGCAGTACTTC
TRBJ1-2,.,TRBV6-6,.,CASSLYGTNGYTF,TGTGCCAGCAGCTTATACGGGACGAATGGCTACACCTTC
TRBJ1-1,.,TRBV30,.,CAGRSTEAFF,TGTGCCGGCAGGAGCACTGAAGCTTTCTTT
TRBJ1-2,.,TRBV2,few,CASSGTHANYGYTF,TGTGCCAGCAGTGGGACTCACGCGAACTATGGCTACACCTTC
TRBJ1-5,.,TRBV6-1,.,CASGGYSNQPQHF,TGTGCCAGCGGTGGTTATAGCAATCAGCCCCAGCATTTT
TRBJ1-1,.,TRBV6-6,.,CASSYGLDLTEAFF,TGTGCCAGCAGTTACGGCCTTGATCTGACTGAAGCTTTCTTT
TRBJ2-1,.,TRBV6-5,.,CASIKTGTQHNEQFF,TGTGCCAGCATCAAGACCGGGACACAACACAATGAGCAGTTCTTC
TRBJ2-7,TRBD1,TRBV7-2,.,CASSFQPRDRVTDEQYF,TGTGCCAGCAGCTTCCAACCAAGGGACAGGGTGACGGACGAGCAGTACTTC
TRBJ2-7,TRBD2,TRBV9,.,CASSGGPGLAGFKQYF,TGTGCCAGCAGCGGGGGACCGGGACTAGCGGGATTTAAGCAGTACTTC
TRBJ2-1,.,TRBV20-1,once,CSASRGGEQFF,TGCAGTGCTAGTCGTGGCGGTGAGCAGTTCTTC
TRBJ2-7,.,TRBV4-1,.,CASSQFVMVWGYEQYF,TGCGCCAGCAGCCAATTTGTGATGGTGTGGGGCTACGAGCAGTACTTC
TRBJ1-1,.,TRBV6-6,few,CASNPGMNTEAFF,TGTGCCAGCAACCCTGGGATGAACACTGAAGCTTTCTTT
TRBJ1-5,.,TRBV7-2,.,CASSLGENQPQHF,TGTGCCAGCAGCCTAGGGGAGAATCAGCCCCAGCATTTT